The present T cell receptor beta chain was sequenced within a study of metastatic and nonmetastatic thyroid tumors. Study context: Samples came from malignant and benign thyroid patients, and repertoires were compared across blood and tumor or nodule tissue.

Study-level findings and limits: Reportedly, malignant thyroid tumors had significantly higher TCR beta diversity than benign nodules, in blood and tumor.

This clone was seen repeatedly, ten times or more. Its antigen remains unknown. There were no patients who had received any treatment before thyroid surgery. Original handling: For papillary thyroid cancer, a distant-metastasis classifier was constructed from CDR3 differences observed across clinicopathological groups. TCRdb reassembled clones from the PCR reads with MiXCR. The V and J calls were not made by the authors but by TCRdb's processing. This table holds 18,000 or so clones, more than 25% found once. Germline-derived CDR1 and CDR2 are MNHEY and SVGAGI. Trimming left V 3 bases short and J 3 bases short, with 9 bases between. This CDR3 is 13 amino acids long.

This chain connects TRBV6-5 to TRBJ2-7; D is ambiguous. Material: tumor tissue. This receptor was identified in a female donor with papillary thyroid cancer or a benign thyroid nodule (not recorded which). Some clones in this sample may be carry-over from other donors' samples. The CDR3: CASSYSLYYEQYF. The DNA of the CDR3 is TGTGCCAGCAGTTATAGTCTTTACTACGAGCAGTACTTC.